This TCR beta chain derives from a study of blood T cells in healthy people across ages. The study, taken as a whole, reports: Correlation between TCR beta diversity and naive T cell percentage was strong.

The CDR3 length is 15 residues. Germline V gives CDR1 SGDLS, CDR2 YYNGEE. The germline V and J ends were trimmed by 0 bases and 3 bases, with 13 bases remaining between them. In regard to this clonotype: Its antigen is unknown.

A second PCR, run for about 6 to 12 cycles, used a sample-barcoded 5' primer plus a J-beta primer mix. TCRdb re-analysed the 5' RACE reads in MiXCR, keeping a single row per CDR3 protein. The sample shows about 1.4 million distinct CDR3 sequences, approximately 59% of them seen only once. Sequencing was performed on blood. The source is a man in his late teens or twenties in good health. The gene calls are TRBV9 and TRBJ2-7, with unresolved D. CDR3 region: CASSVVPSVSYEQYF. CDR3 coding DNA: TGTGCCAGCAGCGTAGTCCCCTCCGTAAGCTACGAGCAGTACTTC.